This T cell receptor beta chain was documented in a study of PD-1 blockade in classical Hodgkin lymphoma. Study conclusions and caveats: The study reported lower baseline TCR diversity in newly diagnosed patients than in healthy donors. CD4+ but not CD8+ TCR diversity rose significantly by C4D1.

The assay was immunoSEQ multiplex PCR, and TCRdb's table has in-frame clones only and misses some. The sample consists of about 33,000 clones, around 74% of them appearing once. A word on this clone: Antigen: not known.

There are 16 residues in the CDR3. The ends were cut back, 5 bases at V and 0 bases at J, with 11 bases in the middle. Germline V lookup: CDR1 MNHEY, CDR2 SMNVEV (reference sequence). Regarding time point: cycle 4 day 1 (C4D1), after 6 weeks of nivolumab. Every patient had relapsed following autologous stem cell transplantation, and cohorts differed in brentuximab vedotin exposure. The source of this sequence is a human donor with classical Hodgkin lymphoma. The chain combines TRBV27 with TRBJ2-6; unclear D gene. Sequenced here: peripheral blood mononuclear cells (PBMCs), sampled before the fourth cycle of nivolumab. DNA of the CDR3: TGTGCCAGCAGTCCAGTCCTTTTCTCTGGGGCCAACGTCCTGACTTTC. Translating it yields CASSPVLFSGANVLTF.